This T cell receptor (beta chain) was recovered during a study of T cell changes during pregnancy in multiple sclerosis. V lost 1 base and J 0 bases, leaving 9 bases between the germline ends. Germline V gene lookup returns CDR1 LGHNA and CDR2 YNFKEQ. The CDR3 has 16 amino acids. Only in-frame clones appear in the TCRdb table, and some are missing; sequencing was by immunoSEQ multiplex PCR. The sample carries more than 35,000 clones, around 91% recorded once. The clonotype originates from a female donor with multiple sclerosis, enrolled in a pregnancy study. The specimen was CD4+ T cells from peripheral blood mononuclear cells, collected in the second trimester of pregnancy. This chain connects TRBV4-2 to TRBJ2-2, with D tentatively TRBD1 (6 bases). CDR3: CASSQGNRANTGELFF. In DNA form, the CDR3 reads TGTGCCAGCAGCCAAGGGAACAGGGCGAACACCGGGGAGCTGTTTTTT.